One and the same sample provided the 25 T cell receptor beta chains below, sequenced in a study of blood T cell repertoires in COVID-19. The repertoire was sequenced with immunoSEQ multiplex PCR; TCRdb's copy has only in-frame clones and lacks some. The sample shows roughly 410,000 clones, 70% to 90% of them seen only once. Sequencing used peripheral blood. These receptors all come from a woman aged 35 to 49 with COVID-19, enrolled during active disease.

Comment on this clone: This CDR3 is also generated by other DNA sequences in the sample. The J gene is TRBJ2-2, the V gene TRBV24-1, with 9 bases aligning to TRBD1. The CDR3 contains 16 residues. The J segment lost 3 bases and the V segment lost 4 bases, leaving 5 bases of the junction unmatched. The germline gives CDR1 KGHDR, CDR2 SFDVKD. CDR3 region: CATSDPGQGDTGELFF. The CDR3, as DNA: TGTGCCACCAGTGACCCGGGACAGGGAGACACCGGGGAGCTGTTTTTT.

The V call is TRBV11-1, the J call TRBJ2-7; 12 nucleotides match TRBD1. V shed 5 bases and J 5 bases; nucleotides not matched to a gene: 4. CDR1 and CDR2 from the germline V gene are SGHAT and FQDESV (reference sequence). This CDR3 contains 14 residues. CDR3 nucleotide sequence: TGTGCCAGCAGCCCATGGGACAGGGGGCACGAGCAGTACTTC. Its protein is CASSPWDRGHEQYF.

The chain has TRBV7-2 and TRBJ1-3; D possibly corresponds to TRBD1 (5 bases). CDR3 length equals 15 residues. Deletions cut 1 base from V and 6 bases from J, with 13 bases between. Germline loops: CDR1 SGHTA, CDR2 FQGNSA. The CDR3 here is CASSLGQGTANTIYF. The CDR3 nucleotides read TGTGCCAGCAGCTTAGGCCAGGGCACGGCAAACACCATATATTTT.

The rearrangement links TRBV28 to TRBJ1-4; D remains ambiguous. The CDR3 length is 15 residues. Germline-derived CDR1 and CDR2 are MDHEN and SYDVKM. Trimming took 3 bases from V and 7 from J, leaving 15 bases between them. CDR3 coding DNA: TGTGCCAGCAGTTTCTATGGGCAGGCCCCTGAAAAACTGTTTTTT. This gives the protein CASSFYGQAPEKLFF.

This clone was seen only once. This chain uses TRBV15 with TRBJ2-2; TRBD2 matches 8 bases. Trimming removed 7 bases from V and 6 bases from J; junction bases left unmatched: 7. Germline CDR1 LNHNV, CDR2 YYDKDF (reference sequence). The CDR3 totals 14 residues. CDR3 nucleotides: TGTGCCACCAATCCTAGCGGGCGGGCCGGGGAGCTGTTTTTT. Its translation is CATNPSGRAGELFF.

The chain links TRBV5-4 to TRBJ2-2; weak D call: TRBD2 (6 bases). The germline V gene has CDR1 SGHNT and CDR2 YYREEE (reference sequence). The germline V and J ends were trimmed by 0 bases and 3 bases, with 12 bases remaining between them. The CDR3 length is 16 residues. The CDR3 loop is CASSLGGVGYTGELFF. The CDR3 nucleotides are TGTGCCAGCAGCTTGGGGGGGGTGGGCTACACCGGGGAGCTGTTTTTT.

This clone was seen once. The J gene is TRBJ1-5, the V gene TRBV28, with 7 bases that match TRBD1. CDR3 size: 15 residues. Trimming removed 6 bases from V and 3 bases from J; junction bases left unmatched: 8. In germline, CDR1 is MDHEN, CDR2 SYDVKM. Here the CDR3 DNA reads TGTGCCAGCAGCCCATCGGACAGGCCCAATCAGCCCCAGCATTTT. Amino acid sequence: CASSPSDRPNQPQHF.

V and J are TRBV30 and TRBJ1-4; D possibly corresponds to TRBD1 (6 bases). Germline CDR1 and CDR2: GTSNPN and SVGIG (reference sequence). This CDR3 has 11 residues. V dropped 5 bases and J dropped 13 bases, with 14 bases sitting between them. As DNA, the CDR3 is TGTGCCTGGGGGGGCCCCTTCGGACTGTTTTTT. Its translation: CAWGGPFGLFF.

The chain recombines TRBV29-1 with TRBJ1-5; D unclear. The length of the CDR3 is 15 residues. Germline V gene data show CDR1 as SQVTM and CDR2 as ANQGSEA. Trimming cost V 4 bases and J 1 base, with 14 bases left between them. The CDR3 sequence: CSVAAGAGSNQPQHF. The CDR3 bases are TGCAGCGTTGCTGCAGGCGCGGGGAGCAATCAGCCCCAGCATTTT.

The chain is built from TRBV15 and TRBJ2-1; TRBD2 matches 13 bases. The J segment lost 10 bases and the V segment lost 4 bases, leaving 10 bases of the junction unmatched. CDR1 is LNHNV and CDR2 is YYDKDF in the germline V gene (reference sequence). This CDR3 comprises 16 residues. The CDR3 region is CATSKRLAGGEFEQFF. The DNA for the CDR3 is TGTGCCACCAGCAAAAGACTAGCGGGAGGCGAGTTCGAGCAGTTCTTC. The whole variable domain, remainder taken from reference TRBV15 and TRBJ2-1, is DAMVIQNPRYQVTQFGKPVTLSCSQTLNHNVMYWYQQKSSQAPKLLFHYYDKDFNNEADTPDNFQSRRPNTSFCFLDIRSPGLGDTAMYLCATSKRLAGGEFEQFFGPGTRLTVL.

A few counts support this clone. The DNA of the CDR3 is TGCGCCAGCAGCTTGGCCCCCCTAGGAGGGAATGGAGAGACCCAGTACTTC. Its protein product is CASSLAPLGGNGETQYF. This chain uses TRBV5-1 with TRBJ2-5, with D possibly matching TRBD2 (6 bases). Germline values: CDR1 SGHRS, CDR2 YFSETQ. The CDR3 totals 17 residues. Trimming pared 0 bases from V and 4 bases from J, leaving 19 bases between. The whole variable domain, filled in from reference TRBV5-1 and TRBJ2-5, reads KAGVTQTPRYLIKTRGQQVTLSCSPISGHRSVSWYQQTPGQGLQFLFEYFSETQRNKGNFPGRFSGRQFSNSRSEMNVSTLELGDSALYLCASSLAPLGGNGETQYFGPGTRLLVL.

The genes are TRBV4-1 and TRBJ1-1, with D unresolved. The CDR3 has 13 residues. Trimming stripped 1 base from V and 11 bases from J, with 14 bases between. Germline assignment: CDR1 MGHRA and CDR2 YSYEKL. As DNA, the CDR3 is TGCGCCAGCAGCCAAGGGTCGGGATTGAGGGCTTTCTTT. Translated, it gives CASSQGSGLRAFF.

This clone appeared once. The chain recombines TRBV6-2 or TRBV6-3 with TRBJ2-1, with D maybe TRBD1 (5 bases). The CDR3 loop spans 15 amino acids. The germline gives CDR1 MNHEY, CDR2 SVGEGT. The ends were cut back, 2 bases at V and 9 bases at J, with 17 bases in the middle. The CDR3 is CASSYDSRAYREQFF. The CDR3 DNA is TGTGCCAGCAGTTACGACAGTCGGGCGTATCGTGAGCAGTTCTTC.

J is TRBJ1-1 and V is TRBV19; D gene ambiguous. The CDR3 is 15 residues long. From germline, CDR1 is LNHDA and CDR2 SQIVND (reference sequence). V lost 5 bases to trimming and J lost 1 base, with 14 bases between them. CDR3 DNA sequence: TGTGCCAGTAGTTCCATAATCCAGTCGAACACTGAAGCTTTCTTT. It encodes CASSSIIQSNTEAFF.

The chain has TRBV7-9 and TRBJ1-1; D unclear. The CDR3 is made up of 15 amino acids. Germline V gene data show CDR1 as SEHNR and CDR2 as FQNEAQ (reference sequence). Trimming left V 0 bases short and J 2 bases short, with 10 bases between. CDR3 sequence reads: CASSLAQAGNTEAFF. In DNA form, the CDR3 reads TGTGCCAGCAGCTTAGCGCAGGCAGGAAACACTGAAGCTTTCTTT.

This clone was recorded once. The chain combines TRBV6-1 with TRBJ2-7, with a weak D call TRBD2 (6 bases). Per the germline V gene, CDR1 is MNHNS and CDR2 is SASEGT. The CDR3 consists of 14 residues. V was shortened by 1 base and J by 3 bases, with 10 bases between the two germline ends. Written as DNA, the CDR3 is TGTGCCAGCAGTGAAGGGGGGAGGATCTACGAGCAGTACTTC. As protein: CASSEGGRIYEQYF.

The J gene is TRBJ2-3, the V gene TRBV5-1; D might be TRBD2 (6 bases). In germline, CDR1 is SGHRS, CDR2 YFSETQ. Between the trimmed V and J ends, which lost 0 bases and 7 bases, there was a span of 12 bases. This CDR3 spans 14 amino acids. CDR3 nucleotides: TGCGCCAGCAGCTTGGCCGTGGGGGGTAATACGCAGTATTTT. Residues: CASSLAVGGNTQYF.

This chain links TRBV5-8 with TRBJ1-2, with D perhaps matching TRBD1 (6 bases). V was pared by 0 bases and J by 4 bases, with 13 bases between. Germline V gene data show CDR1 as SGHTS and CDR2 as YDEGEE. CDR3 length: 15 amino acids. DNA for the CDR3: TGTGCCAGCAGCTTGGGACCCAGGACAGTCTATGGCTACACCTTC. It translates to CASSLGPRTVYGYTF.

On this clone: Distinct nucleotide sequences in the sample also encode this CDR3. V and J are TRBV19 and TRBJ1-5, with TRBD1 as a possible D gene (5 bases). CDR1 LNHDA and CDR2 SQIVND come from the germline V gene (reference sequence). This CDR3 is 14 amino acids long. The germline V and J ends were trimmed by 3 bases and 7 bases, with 13 bases remaining between them. This CDR3 reads CASSIGQGGQPQHF. CDR3 bases: TGTGCCAGTAGTATCGGGCAGGGAGGGCAGCCCCAGCATTTT.

The chain links TRBV6-2 or TRBV6-3 to TRBJ1-1, with a weak D call TRBD1 (6 bases). Germline V gene data show CDR1 as MNHEY and CDR2 as SVGEGT. This CDR3 spans 13 amino acids. Trimming shortened V by 5 bases and J by 0 bases, and 7 bases separated the two germline ends. The CDR3 region is CASSRQVNTEAFF. In DNA, the CDR3 is TGTGCCAGCAGTAGACAGGTGAACACTGAAGCTTTCTTT.

V and J are TRBV11-3 and TRBJ2-5; 8 bases match TRBD1. Germline CDR1 and CDR2: SGHNT and YENEEA. V lost 5 bases to trimming and J lost 4 bases; unmatched junction nucleotides: 9. CDR3 length: 15 residues. This CDR3 is CASSIRTGLAETQYF. The CDR3 DNA sequence: TGTGCCAGCAGCATAAGGACAGGGCTTGCAGAGACCCAGTACTTC.

The V and J genes are TRBV5-8 and TRBJ1-6; D call uncertain. From germline, CDR1 is SGHTS and CDR2 YDEGEE. V was shortened by 0 bases and J by 0 bases, with 4 bases between the two germline ends. The CDR3 sequence is 15 residues long. The CDR3 spells CASSLVSSYNSPLHF. The CDR3 DNA reads as TGTGCCAGCAGCTTGGTTAGCTCCTATAATTCACCCCTCCACTTT.

A note on this clone: Additional DNA sequences in this sample encode the identical CDR3. The genes are TRBV5-1 and TRBJ1-1; TRBD1 is a possible D gene (6 bases). CDR1 SGHRS and CDR2 YFSETQ come from the germline V gene. The germline V and J ends were trimmed by 2 bases and 4 bases, with 12 bases remaining between them. This CDR3 is built from 14 residues. This CDR3 is CASSLGGASTEAFF. The CDR3 DNA is TGCGCCAGCAGCTTAGGGGGGGCGAGCACTGAAGCTTTCTTT. The full variable domain, its missing parts supplied by reference TRBV5-1 and TRBJ1-1, is KAGVTQTPRYLIKTRGQQVTLSCSPISGHRSVSWYQQTPGQGLQFLFEYFSETQRNKGNFPGRFSGRQFSNSRSEMNVSTLELGDSALYLCASSLGGASTEAFFGQGTRLTVV.

Concerning this clone: This sample also contains other DNA sequences that code for the same CDR3. The chain links TRBV19 to TRBJ1-1; 7 nucleotides agree with TRBD1. CDR3 length: 14 amino acids. V was pared by 6 bases and J by 2 bases, with 6 bases of the junction left unmatched. Germline lookup yields CDR1 LNHDA and CDR2 SQIVND (reference sequence). Here the CDR3 reads CASSRGQANTEAFF. CDR3 in DNA: TGTGCCAGTAGCAGAGGACAGGCCAACACTGAAGCTTTCTTT.

The chain combines TRBV5-6 with TRBJ1-5; 8 bases are a match to TRBD1. V lost 4 bases, J lost 6 bases, and 3 bases stayed unmatched. Germline V gene sequence: CDR1 SGHDT, CDR2 YYEEEE. The CDR3 is 13 amino acids. This CDR3 is CASSGQGVQPQHF. Written as DNA, the CDR3 is TGTGCCAGCAGCGGACAGGGTGTTCAGCCCCAGCATTTT.